Here is one T cell receptor beta chain with its context. Produced via immunoSEQ multiplex PCR; TCRdb's table is partial and in-frame only. The table shows some 350,000 clones, with 88% occurring only once. This entry belongs to a study of blood T cell repertoires in COVID-19. CDR3 length equals 15 residues. Germline V gene data show CDR1 as SEHNR and CDR2 as FQNEAQ (reference sequence). Deletions cut 5 bases from V and 4 bases from J, with 17 bases between. This TCR was recovered from a woman aged 70-85 years with COVID-19, enrolled during active disease. J is TRBJ2-5 and V is TRBV7-9; D perhaps matches TRBD2 (5 bases). Sequencing was done on a sample of peripheral blood. CDR3 sequence reads: CASSLLGLVPETQYF. The CDR3, as DNA: TGTGCCAGCAGCCTACTAGGATTGGTTCCAGAGACCCAGTACTTC. Filled out from reference TRBV7-9 and TRBJ2-5, the complete variable domain reads DTGVSQNPRHKITKRGQNVTFRCDPISEHNRLYWYRQTLGQGPEFLTYFQNEAQLEKSRLLSDRFSAERPKGSFSTLEIQRTEQGDSAMYLCASSLLGLVPETQYFGPGTRLLVL.